This T cell receptor beta chain is from a study of beta chain features in type 1 diabetes. Overall study: Comparable age, gender and cell yields were observed in patients relative to healthy donors.

Isolation of CD4+ naive, central memory, regulatory and stem cell-like memory cells was achieved by sorting via CD45RO/CCR7/CD25/CD127/CD95/CD27. The CDR3 sequence is 14 residues long. Between the trimmed V and J ends, which lost 7 bases and 5 bases, there was a span of 17 bases. The germline V gene encodes CDR1 LNHDA and CDR2 SQIVND (reference sequence). The whole isolated RNA underwent reverse transcription, so sequencing captured expressed TCRB transcripts. Measured with immunoSEQ multiplex PCR; TCRdb has only the in-frame clones, and not every one. The sample has about 620,000 clones; around 16% are singletons. Findings of the study overall: Shortening that was moderate but significant affected the TCRB CDR3s of Type 1 diabetes patients in all four CD4+ subsets. Any PCR bias toward short templates would affect both groups alike.

About this clone itself: The target antigen is unknown.

The sequence derives from a man aged 18 to 29 in good health. Source material: naive CD4+ T cells from blood. J is TRBJ1-1 and V is TRBV19; no firm D call. The CDR3 DNA follows: TGTGCCAGTACCCCGGCCCTCCAAAGGACTGAAGCTTTCTTT. It codes for CASTPALQRTEAFF.